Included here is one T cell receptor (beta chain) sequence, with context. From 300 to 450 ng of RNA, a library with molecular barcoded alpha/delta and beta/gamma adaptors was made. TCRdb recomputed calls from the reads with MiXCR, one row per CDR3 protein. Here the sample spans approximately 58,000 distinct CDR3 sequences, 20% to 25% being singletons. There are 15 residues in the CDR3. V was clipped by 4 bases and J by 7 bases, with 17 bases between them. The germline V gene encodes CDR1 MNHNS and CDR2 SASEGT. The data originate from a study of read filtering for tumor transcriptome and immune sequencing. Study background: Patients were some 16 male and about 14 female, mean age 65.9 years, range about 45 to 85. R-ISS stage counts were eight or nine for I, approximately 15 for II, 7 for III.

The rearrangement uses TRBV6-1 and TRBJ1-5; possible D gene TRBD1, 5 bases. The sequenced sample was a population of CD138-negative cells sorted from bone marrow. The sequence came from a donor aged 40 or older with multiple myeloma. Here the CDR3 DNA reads TGTGCCAGCAGTGCCGCTCAGGGTGGGGCACAGCCCCAGCATTTT. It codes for CASSAAQGGAQPQHF.